The source of this T cell receptor (beta chain) is a study of CD8+ T cells in alopecia areata. Turning to the study itself: Patients in the treated group were given tofacitinib by mouth, 5 to 10 mg twice a day. Patients took tofacitinib for 6 to 18 months, followed by 6 drug-free months.

Sequencing templates came from extracted RNA that was reverse transcribed into cDNA. Clones were sequenced by immunoSEQ multiplex PCR, and TCRdb holds only the in-frame ones, with some missing. The table has more than 200,000 clones, approximately 72% seen once. Treatment meaning: oral pan-JAK inhibitor, 5-10 mg twice daily. About this clone itself: The antigen is unknown.

Germline V gene sequence: CDR1 SGHTA, CDR2 FQGNSA. The CDR3 is made up of 14 amino acids. Trimming took off 1 base at V and 4 bases at J, with 8 bases between the two ends. Study-level findings and limits: Having just one nonresponder leaves the connection between baseline CD8+ expansion and response unresolved.

The V call is TRBV7-2, the J call TRBJ2-1; unclear D gene. The clonotype originates from a human donor with alopecia areata. The sample was CD4+ T cells sorted from blood, taken at approximately week 44, from a patient treated with tofacitinib. This CDR3 reads CASSLGQPYNEQFF. The CDR3 nucleotides are TGTGCCAGCAGCTTAGGTCAGCCTTACAATGAGCAGTTCTTC.